This TCR beta chain stems from a study of T cells after yellow fever vaccination. Study-wide points: Weaker, the secondary response had a peak occurring faster, on day 5 versus 15.

This clonotype is deemed medium-sized. 5'RACE template switching produced TCR cDNA carrying a universal primer site and UMIs. TCRdb called the 5' RACE reads again in MiXCR, with one record for every CDR3 protein. This sample has about 1,300 distinct CDR3 sequences, with about 10% found just once. This TCR derives from a man between 18 and 35 years old who received the YFV17D yellow fever vaccine. Sequences were derived from CD8+ T cells binding an NS4B(214-222) dextramer, sorted from PBMCs, sampled roughly 20 days after the first yellow fever vaccination.

The CDR3 DNA follows: TGTGCCAGCAGGATACAGGGTGGGAAAAAGACCCAGTACTTC. It codes for CASRIQGGKKTQYF. V is TRBV21-1 and J is TRBJ2-5; the table's D call TRBD1 went unverified against the DNA. TRBV21-1 is a documented pseudogene. The CDR3 has 14 residues.